A single sample is the source of the 19 T cell receptor beta chains below, sequenced in a study of blood T cell repertoires in COVID-19. Sequenced by immunoSEQ multiplex PCR; TCRdb stores in-frame clones only, minus some. The table shows around 130,000 clones, with under 95% occurring only once. Source material: peripheral blood. These receptors came from a man in his fifties with active COVID-19.

V usage is TRBV27 and J usage is TRBJ1-1; 8 bases align to TRBD1. Germline CDR1 reads MNHEY; CDR2 reads SMNVEV (reference sequence). The CDR3 totals 16 residues. After removal of 4 bases from V and 4 bases from J, the junction contained 11 bases not matched to a gene. CDR3 amino acids: CASSSPPGGGSTEAFF. CDR3 DNA sequence: TGTGCCAGCAGTTCGCCACCAGGGGGCGGTTCCACTGAAGCTTTCTTT.

The chain is built from TRBV19 and TRBJ1-5; no clear D gene. CDR3 length: 13 residues. The germline V and J ends were trimmed by 8 bases and 2 bases, with 10 bases remaining between them. The germline V gene encodes CDR1 LNHDA and CDR2 SQIVND (reference sequence). CDR3 in DNA: TGTGCCAGTCGCGACTGGCGCAATCAGCCCCAGCATTTT. It yields the protein CASRDWRNQPQHF.

The rearrangement uses TRBV5-4 and TRBJ2-1; weak D call: TRBD2 (6 bases). Deletions cut 3 bases from V and 9 bases from J, with 16 bases between. Germline-derived CDR1 and CDR2 are SGHNT and YYREEE (reference sequence). CDR3 size: 14 residues. CDR3 DNA: TGTGCCAGCAGCTGGGACTCGGGATTCGGTGAGCAGTTCTTC. Protein product: CASSWDSGFGEQFF.

The sample holds a few counts of this clone. The chain joins TRBV7-8 to TRBJ1-1; 10 nucleotides align to TRBD1. Unmatched junction bases numbered 9, after V lost 5 bases and J lost 6 bases. CDR1 SGHVS and CDR2 FQNEAQ come from the germline V gene. This CDR3 comprises 15 residues. The CDR3 loop is CASSLRDRGIPEAFF. In DNA, the CDR3 is TGTGCCAGCAGCCTCCGGGACAGGGGAATTCCTGAAGCTTTCTTT.

The chain links TRBV15 to TRBJ1-5; perhaps TRBD1 as D (5 bases). CDR3 size: 15 residues. The V gene's germline CDR1 is LNHNV and CDR2 YYDKDF (reference sequence). Trimming pared 5 bases from V and 5 bases from J, leaving 16 bases between. The CDR3 here is CATSPARVADQPQHF. CDR3 nucleotide sequence: TGTGCCACCAGCCCTGCCAGGGTAGCGGATCAGCCCCAGCATTTT.

The genes are TRBV11-2 and TRBJ1-2; 7 nucleotides align to TRBD1. Losses at the gene ends were 3 bases for V and 4 bases for J; bases not matched to a gene: 8. The CDR3 consists of 15 residues. The germline V gene encodes CDR1 SGHAT and CDR2 FQNNGV. CDR3 residues: CASSFDGTDVYGYTF. CDR3 coding DNA: TGTGCCAGCAGCTTCGACGGGACAGACGTCTATGGCTACACCTTC.

The chain combines TRBV29-1 with TRBJ2-7, with D perhaps TRBD1 (6 bases). The CDR3 sequence is 11 residues long. Trimming left V 6 bases short and J 6 bases short, with 12 bases between. The germline gives CDR1 SQVTM, CDR2 ANQGSEA. This chain's CDR3 is CSVDRWSEQYV. In DNA, the CDR3 is TGCAGCGTCGACAGGTGGAGCGAGCAGTACGTC.

The chain carries TRBV6-1 and TRBJ2-1; 9 nucleotides agree with TRBD2. J gave up 8 bases and V 2 bases, and 7 bases lay outside the gene matches. The germline V gene has CDR1 MNHNS and CDR2 SASEGT. This CDR3 is 15 amino acids long. CDR3 in amino acids: CASSERGSGSDEQFF. The CDR3 DNA is TGTGCCAGCAGTGAAAGGGGTAGCGGGAGTGATGAGCAGTTCTTC.

The chain recombines TRBV3-1 (or the pseudogene TRBV3-2) with TRBJ1-6; TRBD1 aligns across 9 bases. The V gene's germline CDR1 is LGHDT and CDR2 YNNKEL (reference sequence). CDR3 length: 14 residues. The V segment lost 6 bases and the J segment 9 bases; nucleotides outside the gene matches: 6. The CDR3 DNA reads as TGTGCCAGCAGGGGGGGACAGGGACTTTCACCCCTCCACTTT. It encodes CASRGGQGLSPLHF.

The chain recombines TRBV9 with TRBJ2-1; 7 positions match TRBD1. Per germline, CDR1 SGDLS and CDR2 YYNGEE. This CDR3 is 15 amino acids long. The J segment lost 3 bases and the V segment lost 0 bases, leaving 3 bases of the junction unmatched. This CDR3 reads CASSVGSGGYNEQFF. In DNA, the CDR3 is TGTGCCAGCAGCGTAGGCTCAGGGGGCTACAATGAGCAGTTCTTC. Variable domain in full (rest from reference TRBV9 and TRBJ2-1): DSGVTQTPKHLITATGQRVTLRCSPRSGDLSVYWYQQSLDQGLQFLIQYYNGEERAKGNILERFSAQQFPDLHSELNLSSLELGDSALYFCASSVGSGGYNEQFFGPGTRLTVL.

This rearrangement joins TRBV2 to TRBJ1-2, with D uncertain. There are 15 residues in the CDR3. Trimming pared 3 bases from V and 0 bases from J, leaving 11 bases between. Germline CDR1 reads SNHLY; CDR2 reads FYNNEI. The CDR3 loop is CASSEKNGANYGYTF. The CDR3 region has the DNA TGTGCCAGCAGTGAGAAAAACGGGGCTAACTATGGCTACACCTTC.

The gene calls are TRBV11-2 and TRBJ2-5; D ambiguous. V gave up 3 bases and J gave up 5 bases, with 10 bases separating them. Germline V gene sequence: CDR1 SGHAT, CDR2 FQNNGV. The CDR3 contains 13 residues. CDR3 coding DNA: TGTGCCAGCAGCTTGGCAGGTTCCGAGACCCAGTACTTC. This gives the protein CASSLAGSETQYF.

This chain uses TRBV29-1 with TRBJ2-7, with 7 positions matching TRBD1. V was clipped by 6 bases and J by 0 bases; unmatched bases: 8. In germline, CDR1 is SQVTM, CDR2 ANQGSEA. The CDR3 is 14 residues long. CDR3 loop: CSVRIRDSSYEQYF. In DNA form, the CDR3 reads TGCAGCGTGAGGATCCGGGACAGCTCCTACGAGCAGTACTTC.

The V and J genes are TRBV24-1 and TRBJ2-7; weak D call: TRBD2 (5 bases). CDR3 size: 17 residues. CDR1 KGHDR and CDR2 SFDVKD come from the germline V gene. The V and J ends lost 1 base and 0 bases respectively, with 15 bases between them. CDR3 nucleotide sequence: TGTGCCACCAGTGATTTTCTCGGCGGGTATACCTCCTACGAGCAGTACGTC. Translated, it gives CATSDFLGGYTSYEQYV.

V gene TRBV11-2 combines with J gene TRBJ2-3; possible D gene TRBD2, 5 bases. This CDR3 is 17 amino acids long. The germline V and J ends were trimmed by 4 bases and 5 bases, with 22 bases remaining between them. Looked up from germline, CDR1 is SGHAT and CDR2 is FQNNGV. The CDR3 region is CASSSPISRGLVDTQYF. Here the CDR3 DNA reads TGTGCCAGCAGCTCTCCCATATCACGCGGGCTAGTAGATACGCAGTATTTT.

The rearrangement links TRBV21-1 to TRBJ2-7; TRBD2 is the table's D call and was not checked against the DNA. TRBV21-1 is termed a pseudogene. This CDR3 spans 13 amino acids. The CDR3 DNA sequence: TGTGCCAGGTTAGCGGGAGGGCCCTACGAGCAGTACGTC. Its translation is CARLAGGPYEQYV.

This chain connects TRBV19 to TRBJ2-2; D may be TRBD2 (6 bases). V lost 4 bases, J lost 6 bases, and 15 bases lay in between. The CDR3 consists of 15 residues. CDR1 LNHDA and CDR2 SQIVND come from the germline V gene (reference sequence). CDR3 loop: CASSTRGLSPGELFF. The CDR3, as DNA: TGTGCCAGTAGTACCCGGGGACTGTCCCCCGGGGAGCTGTTTTTT.

J is TRBJ2-1 and V is TRBV18; 9 bases are a match to TRBD2. CDR3 length equals 13 residues. CDR1 and CDR2 from the germline V gene are KGHSH and LQKENI. V was pared by 6 bases and J by 10 bases, with 7 bases of the junction left unmatched. DNA of the CDR3: TGTGCCAGCTCGCGGGGGGGGGCTGAGGAGCAGTTCTTC. Residues: CASSRGGAEEQFF. Drawing the rest from reference TRBV18 and TRBJ2-1, the complete variable domain is NAGVMQNPRHLVRRRGQEARLRCSPMKGHSHVYWYRQLPEEGLKFMVYLQKENIIDESGMPKERFSAEFPKEGPSILRIQQVVRGDSAAYFCASSRGGAEEQFFGPGTRLTVL.

This sequence joins TRBV5-6 and TRBJ2-7; TRBD2 is a possible D gene (6 bases). This CDR3 contains 14 residues. The germline CDR1 and CDR2 sequences are SGHDT and YYEEEE. V lost 1 base, J lost 3 bases, and 11 bases lay in between. Written as DNA, the CDR3 is TGTGCCAGCAGCTTGACACTAGCTAGCTACGAGCAGTACGTC. Translating it yields CASSLTLASYEQYV.